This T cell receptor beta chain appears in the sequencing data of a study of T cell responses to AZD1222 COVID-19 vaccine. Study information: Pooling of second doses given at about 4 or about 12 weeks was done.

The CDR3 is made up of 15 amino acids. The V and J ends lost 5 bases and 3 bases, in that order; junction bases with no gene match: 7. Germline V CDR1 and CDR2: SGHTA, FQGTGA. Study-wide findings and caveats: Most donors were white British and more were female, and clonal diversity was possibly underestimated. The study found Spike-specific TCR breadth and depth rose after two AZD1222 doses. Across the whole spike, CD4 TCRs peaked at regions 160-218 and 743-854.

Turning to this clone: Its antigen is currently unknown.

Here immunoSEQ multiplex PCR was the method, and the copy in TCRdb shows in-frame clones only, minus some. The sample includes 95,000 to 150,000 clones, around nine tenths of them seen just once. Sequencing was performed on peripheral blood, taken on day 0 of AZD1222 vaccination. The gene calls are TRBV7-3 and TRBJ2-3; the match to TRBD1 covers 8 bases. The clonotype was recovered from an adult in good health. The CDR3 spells CASSLDRVTTDTQYF. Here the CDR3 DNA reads TGTGCCAGCAGCCTGGACAGGGTAACGACAGATACGCAGTATTTT.